This record concerns one T cell receptor beta chain sequence. Its target antigen remains unknown. Base qualities are missing; no much larger clone stands one base away. This sample stems from a study of T cell responses to AZD1222 COVID-19 vaccine (dated by TCRdb to the early 2020s). Looking at the study overall: AZD1222 recipients with second doses at about 4 weeks or about 12 weeks were pooled, because spike-specific TCR depth and breadth did not differ between schedules. Trial participants were enrolled by age into subgroups of 18-55, 56-69 and 70-plus years, and around 150, 28 and 57 TCR-sequenced participants, respectively, were included in these subgroups. A total of more than 230 trial participants underwent TCR sequencing, of whom around 200 received two doses of AZD1222 and some 26 received two doses of the MenACWY control vaccine.

The CDR3, cysteine through phenylalanine, is 15 amino acids long. Left in the record is the CDR3 DNA by itself, 45 bases read in frame from the first base. For CDR1 and CDR2, the germline V gene lists SGHRS and YFSETQ. Trimming takes 0 bases from V and 1 base from J, and the germline ends sit 11 bases apart. The time point label corresponds to: baseline before first vaccination. Vaccinee samples were obtained from the UK trials COV001 and COV002, which included a single-blind randomized controlled phase 2/3 trial of AZD1222 (ChAdOx1 nCoV-19) in healthy adults. For TCRbeta chain sequencing, PBMC samples were collected from trial participants at day 0 and at day 28 after the second dose. The paper's findings and limits, for the study overall: The whole spike protein was spanned by vaccine-associated CD4 TCRs, and dominant responses were seen in regions 160-218 and 743-854. Because no day 14 peak-response samples were available, the repertoires could be characterized only after the peak T cell response. Spike-specific TCR breadth and depth rose significantly after two AZD1222 doses compared with day 0 and with MenACWY recipients. The 56-69-year group was small, and its depth increase did not reach significance, likely because of low power. Epitopes outside the regions mutated in the B.1.351 and B.1.1.7 variants were reportedly recognized by nearly half of the unique spike-specific TCRs. Only a handful of AZD1222 recipients were SARS-CoV-2 seropositive at baseline, limiting conclusions about previously exposed vaccinees. Participants were mostly white British and included more females than males, and it was suggested by the authors that clonal diversity may have been underestimated.

The CDR3 regions of human TCRbeta chains were subjected to immunosequencing. The authors' analysis ran thus. TCRs in the repertoires were matched against a reference library of SARS-CoV-2-specific TCRs that had been generated with the MIRA antigen-specificity platform. Breadth was defined as the fraction of unique TCRs that were SARS-CoV-2-associated. Depth was defined as the fraction of total T cells that were SARS-CoV-2-associated. Each spike-specific TCR was assigned to its reactive spike region and to a CD4 or CD8 class using the MIRA data. Log10-transformed breadth and depth values were compared by one-way ANOVA with Sidak's multiple comparisons tests. Sourced from immuneACCESS, this table was stored by TCRdb with only in-frame sequences that have V and J called. A share of the clones is absent; for the studies checked, an unresolved V gene accounts for under half, and the remainder has no known explanation. That table is the source of V, J and clone size, and D and trimming were worked out from the DNA. The sample contains 170,000 or so clones, about nine tenths of them found a single time. The ten largest clones represent around 1.5% of the sample.

The receptor was derived from an adult in good health. The specimen was peripheral blood, collected on day 0 of AZD1222 vaccination. The sequence is built from TRBV5-1 and TRBJ2-7; the D gene is perhaps TRBD1, on 6 matching bases. The DNA sequence reads TGCGCCAGCAGCTTGGCCGACAGGATTTCCTACGAGCAGTACTTC. Its protein is CASSLADRISYEQYF.